This T cell receptor beta chain was retrieved from a study of shared clonotypes between healthy human individuals. It was about 190 ng DNA, about 30,000 T cell genomes, that sorted-subset replicate PCRs used. TCRdb's table, derived via immunoSEQ multiplex PCR, lists solely in-frame clones and lacks some. The table lists over 2 million clones, 85% to 95% of them singletons. The CDR3 covers 14 residues. CDR1 and CDR2 (germline): MNHNS, SASEGT. V gave up 2 bases and J gave up 10 bases, with 12 bases separating them. Sequencing was performed on naive CD4+ T cells sorted from blood. This sample's subset: CD45RA+ positively selected. This TCR was recovered from a man younger than 30 in good health. The chain recombines TRBV6-1 with TRBJ1-6; D not certain. This chain's CDR3 is CASSELQTTSPLHF. The CDR3 DNA is TGTGCCAGCAGTGAACTCCAAACGACATCACCCCTCCACTTT.